Listed here are 14 T cell receptor beta chains from one sample, sequenced in a study of T cell responses to AZD1222 COVID-19 vaccine. The protocol was immunoSEQ multiplex PCR, while the TCRdb copy is restricted to in-frame clones and leaves out a portion. The sample comprises 150,000 to 200,000 clones, 90% to 95% of which are singletons, and roughly 5.6% rests with the top ten. The sequencing used peripheral blood, collected 28 days after the second AZD1222 dose. These receptors were taken from an adult who received the AZD1222 COVID-19 vaccine.

The chain links TRBV7-2 to TRBJ2-1; 7 bases fit TRBD2. The V gene end was trimmed by 5 bases and the J gene end by 0 bases; junction bases not matched to a gene: 7. The germline V gene has CDR1 SGHTA and CDR2 FQGNSA. This CDR3 contains 16 residues. CDR3 in DNA: TGTGCCAGCAGCCTCTTTGGGACTAACTCCTACAATGAGCAGTTCTTC. Its translation is CASSLFGTNSYNEQFF. The whole variable domain, filled in from reference TRBV7-2 and TRBJ2-1, reads GAGVSQSPSNKVTEKGKDVELRCDPISGHTALYWYRQSLGQGLEFLIYFQGNSAPDKSGLPSDRFSAERTGGSVSTLTIQRTQQEDSAVYLCASSLFGTNSYNEQFFGPGTRLTVL.

V is TRBV11-3 and J is TRBJ2-7; either TRBD1 or TRBD2 may supply D (5 bases each). The V gene lost 6 bases and the J gene lost 2 bases, with 17 bases spanning the gap. Germline assignment: CDR1 SGHNT and CDR2 YENEEA. The length of the CDR3 is 15 residues. The CDR3 here is CASRIGWGKTYEQYF. The DNA of the CDR3 is TGTGCCAGCAGGATAGGGTGGGGGAAGACCTACGAGCAGTACTTC. Combining the CDR3 with reference TRBV11-3 and TRBJ2-7 gives the whole variable domain EAGVVQSPRYKIIEKKQPVAFWCNPISGHNTLYWYLQNLGQGPELLIRYENEEAVDDSQLPKDRFSAERLKGVDSTLKIQPAELGDSAVYLCASRIGWGKTYEQYFGPGTRLTVT.

The chain joins TRBV6-1 to TRBJ2-1; TRBD2 is a possible D gene (6 bases). The V end was cut by 3 bases, the J end by 5 bases, with 17 bases between. This CDR3 is 16 amino acids long. Looked up from germline, CDR1 is MNHNS and CDR2 is SASEGT. The CDR3 bases are TGTGCCAGCAGTGACGCCATAAGGGGAGGCAACAATGAGCAGTTCTTC. Its protein is CASSDAIRGGNNEQFF.

This chain uses TRBV18 with TRBJ2-3; the match to TRBD2 covers 9 bases. V gave up 6 bases and J gave up 2 bases; unmatched junction bases: 6. The germline V gene has CDR1 KGHSH and CDR2 LQKENI. The CDR3 is 15 residues long. CDR3 sequence: CASSQTSGYTDTQYF. For the CDR3, the DNA is TGTGCCAGCTCGCAGACTAGCGGTTACACAGATACGCAGTATTTT.

The gene calls are TRBV6-5 and TRBJ1-5; a possible D gene is TRBD1 (5 bases). V dropped 6 bases and J dropped 0 bases, with 12 bases sitting between them. The CDR3 spans 15 residues. Germline CDR1 and CDR2: MNHEY and SVGAGI. CDR3 region: CASSRDRNSNQPQHF. For the CDR3, the DNA is TGTGCCAGCAGCCGCGACAGAAATAGCAATCAGCCCCAGCATTTT.

The rearrangement links TRBV18 to TRBJ1-2, with 7 bases aligning to TRBD1. The CDR3 is made up of 13 amino acids. V lost 2 bases to trimming and J lost 7 bases; unmatched junction nucleotides: 4. The germline gives CDR1 KGHSH, CDR2 LQKENI. The CDR3, as DNA: TGTGCCAGCTCACCAACAGGGGAGAGTGGCTACACCTTC. It specifies CASSPTGESGYTF. Together with reference TRBV18 and TRBJ1-2, the CDR3 gives the full variable domain: NAGVMQNPRHLVRRRGQEARLRCSPMKGHSHVYWYRQLPEEGLKFMVYLQKENIIDESGMPKERFSAEFPKEGPSILRIQQVVRGDSAAYFCASSPTGESGYTFGSGTRLTVV.

V usage is TRBV7-9 and J usage is TRBJ2-7; D unresolved. Trimming took off 5 bases at V and 5 bases at J, with 13 bases between the two ends. This CDR3 has 13 amino acids. Germline V gives CDR1 SEHNR, CDR2 FQNEAQ (reference sequence). The CDR3: CASSPTGSHEQYF. In nucleotides, the CDR3 is TGTGCCAGCAGCCCCACGGGTTCCCACGAGCAGTACTTC.

This sequence joins TRBV2 and TRBJ2-3; possibly TRBD2 for D (6 bases). The germline V gene encodes CDR1 SNHLY and CDR2 FYNNEI. The V gene lost 8 bases and the J gene lost 11 bases, with 14 bases spanning the gap. The CDR3 loop spans 11 amino acids. DNA for the CDR3: TGTGCCAGCGCCGAGGCGGGATGGCAGTATTTT. Translated, it gives CASAEAGWQYF.

Here the CDR3 reads CASRLRQRVNTGELFF. In DNA form, the CDR3 reads TGTGCCAGCAGACTTCGACAGCGGGTGAACACCGGGGAGCTGTTTTTT. The chain carries TRBV5-6 and TRBJ2-2; the D gene is possibly TRBD2 (6 bases). Per germline, CDR1 SGHDT and CDR2 YYEEEE. With 5 bases removed from V and 1 base from J, the gap between germline ends came to 15 bases. This CDR3 has 16 amino acids.

The chain links TRBV28 to TRBJ1-2; D gene ambiguous. The V gene's germline CDR1 is MDHEN and CDR2 SYDVKM. The CDR3 sequence is 13 residues long. V lost 2 bases, J lost 7 bases, and 11 bases lay in between. Written as DNA, the CDR3 is TGTGCCAGCAGTTTAGGGGTAGACATTGGCTACACCTTC. This sequence encodes CASSLGVDIGYTF.

The chain couples TRBV7-2 to TRBJ2-2; no clear D gene. This CDR3 comprises 13 residues. Deletions cut 1 base from V and 7 bases from J, with 7 bases between. Germline CDR1 reads SGHTA; CDR2 reads FQGNSA. As DNA, the CDR3 is TGTGCCAGCAGCTTAGTGAAGGTCGGGGAGCTGTTTTTT. It codes for CASSLVKVGELFF.

The count of this clone is one. The chain has TRBV5-1 and TRBJ1-4; 10 bases match TRBD1. CDR1 is SGHRS, CDR2 YFSETQ, per germline. J lost 1 base, V lost 9 bases, and 21 bases had no gene match. The CDR3 has 20 residues. CDR3: CANPPLDGTGVRLTNEKLFF. In DNA form, the CDR3 reads TGCGCCAACCCACCTCTAGACGGGACAGGGGTTCGATTAACTAATGAAAAACTGTTTTTT. Using reference TRBV5-1 and TRBJ1-4 for the parts outside the CDR3, the full variable domain is KAGVTQTPRYLIKTRGQQVTLSCSPISGHRSVSWYQQTPGQGLQFLFEYFSETQRNKGNFPGRFSGRQFSNSRSEMNVSTLELGDSALYLCANPPLDGTGVRLTNEKLFFGSGTQLSVL.

The chain joins TRBV7-9 to TRBJ2-7; 7 bases are shared with TRBD1. V trimming: 5 bases; J trimming: 5 bases; junction bases outside the gene matches: 12. The germline gives CDR1 SEHNR, CDR2 FQNEAQ (reference sequence). This CDR3 spans 15 amino acids. CDR3 in DNA: TGTGCCAGCAGCCTCTTTTTTGACAGGGACAACGAGCAGTACTTC. Translating it yields CASSLFFDRDNEQYF.

The chain is built from TRBV11-2 and TRBJ1-2; D call uncertain. Germline V lookup: CDR1 SGHAT, CDR2 FQNNGV. The CDR3 spans 12 residues. Deletions cut 8 bases from V and 2 bases from J, with 9 bases between. The CDR3 DNA sequence: TGTGCCAGCTCGGACGGAAACTATGGCTACACCTTC. This sequence encodes CASSDGNYGYTF.